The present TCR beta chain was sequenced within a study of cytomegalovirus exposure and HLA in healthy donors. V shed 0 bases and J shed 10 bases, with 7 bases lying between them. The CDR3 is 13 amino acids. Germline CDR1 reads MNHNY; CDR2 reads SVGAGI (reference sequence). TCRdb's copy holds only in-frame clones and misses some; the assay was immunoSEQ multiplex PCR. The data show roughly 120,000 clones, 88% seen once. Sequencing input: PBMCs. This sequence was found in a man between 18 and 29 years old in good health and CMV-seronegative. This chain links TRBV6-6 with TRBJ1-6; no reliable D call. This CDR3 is CASSYSTISPLHF. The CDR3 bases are TGTGCCAGCAGTTACTCGACTATCTCACCCCTCCACTTT.